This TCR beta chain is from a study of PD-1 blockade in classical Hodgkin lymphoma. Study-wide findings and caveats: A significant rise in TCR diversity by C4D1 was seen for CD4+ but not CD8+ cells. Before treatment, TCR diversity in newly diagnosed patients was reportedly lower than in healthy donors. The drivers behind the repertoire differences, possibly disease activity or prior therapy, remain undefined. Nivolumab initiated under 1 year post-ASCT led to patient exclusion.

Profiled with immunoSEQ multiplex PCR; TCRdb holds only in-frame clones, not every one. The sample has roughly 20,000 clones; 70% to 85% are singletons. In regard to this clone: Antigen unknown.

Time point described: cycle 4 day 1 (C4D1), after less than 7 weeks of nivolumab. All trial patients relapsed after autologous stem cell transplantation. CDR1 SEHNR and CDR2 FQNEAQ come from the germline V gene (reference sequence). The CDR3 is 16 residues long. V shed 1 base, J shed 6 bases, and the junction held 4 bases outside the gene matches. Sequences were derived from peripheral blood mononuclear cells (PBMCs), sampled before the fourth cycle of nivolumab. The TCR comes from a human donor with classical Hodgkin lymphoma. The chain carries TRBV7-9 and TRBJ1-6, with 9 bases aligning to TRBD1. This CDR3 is CASSLETGGGNSPLHF. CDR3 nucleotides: TGTGCCAGCAGCTTAGAAACAGGGGGCGGTAATTCACCCCTCCACTTT.